A selection of T cell receptor beta chains follows, all from one sample in a study of cytomegalovirus exposure and HLA in healthy donors. Sequenced by immunoSEQ multiplex PCR; TCRdb stores in-frame clones only, minus some. This table holds over 200,000 clones, 90% found once. The specimen was PBMCs. Every receptor here comes from a woman between 18 and 29 years old in good health and CMV-seronegative. Each CDR3 is given without its conserved first and last residue.

CDR3 protein: ASLFLRGQGSPLH
V gene: TRBV6-4

CDR3 protein: ASSPRTGTGGNEQF
V gene: TRBV7-6

CDR3 protein: AIQGWGRDEQF
V gene: TRBV6-1

CDR3 protein: ASSYSAAGTGELF
V gene: TRBV6-5

CDR3 protein: ASSNRAGYT
V gene: TRBV28

CDR3 protein: ASSARTGPGTDTQY
V gene: TRBV19

CDR3 protein: ASSYSTGLAYEQY
V gene: TRBV6-5

CDR3 protein: ASSQGGIRGKGSPLH
V gene: TRBV4-1

CDR3 protein: ASSLFSGAPYEQY
V gene: TRBV5-6

CDR3 protein: ASSPPVPGLGVPHTISVEKLF
V gene: TRBV18

CDR3 protein: ASSETQGAGEKLF
V gene: TRBV6-1

CDR3 protein: ASSSRVAGDTDTQY
V gene: TRBV28

CDR3 protein: ASSVDSGGANTGELF
V gene: TRBV9

CDR3 protein: ATPRGGNYGYT
V gene: TRBV2

CDR3 protein: ASSYAGGGSAEAF
V gene: TRBV6-5

CDR3 protein: ASSLAGEIQTQY
V gene: TRBV28

CDR3 protein: ASSLRRGNSYEQY
V gene: TRBV7-3

CDR3 protein: ASSIRTSVSNEQF
V gene: TRBV7-9

CDR3 protein: ASSYSEGRNEAF
V gene: TRBV6-6

CDR3 protein: SARVGGEQF
V gene: TRBV20-1

CDR3 protein: ASSLVGRTGLRQAEAF
V gene: TRBV7-9

CDR3 protein: ASSQEAEGSVGELF
V gene: TRBV4-1

CDR3 protein: ATSTGTGNEKLF
V gene: TRBV5-1

CDR3 protein: ASRSDRGILH
V gene: TRBV6-6

CDR3 protein: ASSPPAGLFINEQF
V gene: TRBV27

CDR3 protein: ASKGASGSSGANVLT
V gene: TRBV7-9

CDR3 protein: ASSPLWVAGGYNEQF
V gene: TRBV7-8

CDR3 protein: ASSFWRGRSSYNEQF
V gene: TRBV7-7

CDR3 protein: ASSPTGFNTEAF
V gene: TRBV19

CDR3 protein: ASSYGLAGITGELF
V gene: TRBV5-1

CDR3 protein: ASSLAWDSRSYEQY
V gene: TRBV5-1

CDR3 protein: ASSQERSMNTEAF
V gene: TRBV4-1

CDR3 protein: ASTQGASYNQPQH
V gene: TRBV28

CDR3 protein: ASSPDRDSPLH
V gene: TRBV5-1

CDR3 protein: ASSQDASGGLYNEQF
V gene: TRBV4-1

CDR3 protein: ASSPRYNEQF
V gene: TRBV7-6

CDR3 protein: ASSLTQRGLSYEQY
V gene: TRBV7-3

CDR3 protein: ASSQVPGLSNNEQF
V gene: TRBV4-1

CDR3 protein: AIQGLGTGELF
V gene: TRBV6-6

CDR3 protein: ASSSQRGGVWA
V gene: TRBV7-2

CDR3 protein: ASSLGGRGEY
V gene: TRBV5-1

CDR3 protein: ASNRVPYEQY
V gene: TRBV6-1

CDR3 protein: ASSLEAGGITDTQY
V gene: TRBV7-2

CDR3 protein: ASSTGQGIQETQY
V gene: TRBV27

CDR3 protein: SYTEQSFGYT
V gene: TRBV29-1

CDR3 protein: ASSYATGGTYGYT
V gene: TRBV6-5

CDR3 protein: ASSRGQTSYEQY
V gene: TRBV7-2

CDR3 protein: ASSRSLDTEAF
V gene: TRBV7-9

CDR3 protein: ASSPRTGWERAEAF
V gene: TRBV7-9

CDR3 protein: ASSLLARAFYEQY
V gene: TRBV11-2

CDR3 protein: ASSREAPRNTEAF
V gene: TRBV6-5

CDR3 protein: ASNPGGTNQPQH
V gene: TRBV6-5

CDR3 protein: ASSLMRAGGLDSPLH
V gene: TRBV5-6

CDR3 protein: ASSQSLLPDTQY
V gene: TRBV4-1